This passage covers 30 T cell receptor beta chains from one sample sequenced in a study of shared clonotypes between healthy human individuals. Some clones are missing from TCRdb's copy, which holds only in-frame ones; the method was immunoSEQ multiplex PCR. The sample contains more than 450,000 clones, around 79% of which appear only once. Source material: PBMCs. These receptors all stem from a woman aged 40 to 55 in good health. Some clones in this sample may be carry-over from other donors' samples.

This chain joins TRBV29-1 and TRBJ1-1; D gene unclear. CDR3 length equals 13 residues. CDR1 is SQVTM, CDR2 ANQGSEA, per germline. Trimming took 5 bases from V and 1 from J, leaving 11 bases between them. In DNA, the CDR3 is TGCAGCGTTCGTCCTGAGAGGAACACTGAAGCTTTCTTT. As protein: CSVRPERNTEAFF.

The V gene is TRBV30, the J gene TRBJ2-7; weak D call: TRBD1 (6 bases). V was pared by 0 bases and J by 7 bases, with 25 bases between. The CDR3 contains 17 residues. Germline V gene lookup returns CDR1 GTSNPN and CDR2 SVGIG (reference sequence). CDR3 sequence (DNA): TGTGCCTGGAGTGTGGGGTTAGGGGGAAACCTACCGGGGGAGCAGTACTTC. Protein: CAWSVGLGGNLPGEQYF.

This clone has just one count. The chain links TRBV27 to TRBJ2-7; possibly TRBD2 for D (5 bases). Per germline, CDR1 MNHEY and CDR2 SMNVEV (reference sequence). Trimming stripped 7 bases from V and 6 bases from J, with 19 bases between. CDR3 length: 14 amino acids. The CDR3 spells CASTRDYGYGEQYF. The CDR3 DNA reads TGTGCCAGCACACGCGACTACGGCTACGGCGAGCAGTACTTC.

V usage is TRBV29-1 and J usage is TRBJ2-3; possibly TRBD2 for D (5 bases). V dropped 6 bases and J dropped 4 bases, with 17 bases sitting between them. Germline lookup yields CDR1 SQVTM and CDR2 ANQGSEA. The length of the CDR3 is 14 residues. The CDR3 bases are TGCAGCGTCGGAGGCGGGTTTGGTGCAGATACGCAGTATTTT. Translating it yields CSVGGGFGADTQYF.

The chain recombines TRBV7-2 with TRBJ2-7, with 10 bases matching TRBD2. There are 16 residues in the CDR3. Per germline, CDR1 SGHTA and CDR2 FQGNSA. After removal of 4 bases from V and 2 bases from J, the junction contained 8 bases not matched to a gene. The CDR3 here is CASSSGASGSPYEQYF. CDR3 nucleotide sequence: TGTGCCAGCAGCTCCGGGGCTAGCGGGAGCCCCTACGAGCAGTACTTC.

The V and J genes are TRBV7-8 and TRBJ2-1; no clear D gene. The CDR3 spans 13 residues. V shed 1 base and J shed 7 bases, with 8 bases lying between them. CDR1 and CDR2 (germline): SGHVS, FQNEAQ. The CDR3 DNA is TGTGCCAGCAGCTTAGTCAGTTCAAATGAGCAGTTCTTC. This encodes CASSLVSSNEQFF.

V is TRBV5-6 and J is TRBJ2-1; maybe TRBD1 (6 bases). Germline-derived CDR1 and CDR2 are SGHDT and YYEEEE. CDR3 size: 15 residues. The V end lost 7 bases, the J end lost 2 bases, and 16 bases lay between the germline ends. The CDR3 DNA reads as TGTGCCAGCGGGCACACAGGGATCCCCTACAATGAGCAGTTCTTC. Translating gives CASGHTGIPYNEQFF.

The chain has TRBV7-9 and TRBJ2-1, with 7 positions matching TRBD1. The CDR3 sequence is 16 residues long. The germline V gene encodes CDR1 SEHNR and CDR2 FQNEAQ (reference sequence). J was trimmed by 7 bases and V by 6 bases; bases with no gene match: 15. CDR3 coding DNA: TGTGCCAGCAGAACTCCTCTCGGGACAGCATTTAATGAGCAGTTCTTC. Encoded protein: CASRTPLGTAFNEQFF.

In this sample, this clone turned up a few times. This chain connects TRBV9 to TRBJ2-3; no clear D. V dropped 2 bases and J dropped 0 bases, with 7 bases sitting between them. In germline, CDR1 is SGDLS, CDR2 YYNGEE. This CDR3 spans 14 amino acids. The CDR3 reads CASSVSVSTDTQYF. DNA of the CDR3: TGTGCCAGCAGCGTGAGCGTTAGCACAGATACGCAGTATTTT. The full variable domain, completed using reference TRBV9 and TRBJ2-3, is DSGVTQTPKHLITATGQRVTLRCSPRSGDLSVYWYQQSLDQGLQFLIQYYNGEERAKGNILERFSAQQFPDLHSELNLSSLELGDSALYFCASSVSVSTDTQYFGPGTRLTVL.

About this clone itself: The conserved phenylalanine or tryptophan is not found at the CDR3 terminus, so this likely reflects a read error. The DNA is left out, because the CDR3 cannot be placed on it with certainty; the CDR3 is given as TCRdb lists it. The chain carries TRBV1 and TRBJ1-5; TRBD1, as called in the table, went unchecked against the DNA. TRBV1 has pseudogene status. A total of 16 residues make up the CDR3, ends included. This chain's CDR3 is CTSSHNRGGGNQPQHL.

This clone came up once. Other DNA sequences of this sample code for an identical CDR3. The rearrangement uses TRBV4-1 and TRBJ1-3; D is ambiguous. The length of the CDR3 is 15 residues. The V end lost 1 base, the J end lost 1 base, and 8 bases lay between the germline ends. Per germline, CDR1 MGHRA and CDR2 YSYEKL. The CDR3 nucleotides read TGCGCCAGCAGCCAAGCTGGGAGGTCTGGAAACACCATATATTTT. This codes for CASSQAGRSGNTIYF.

The chain has TRBV19 and TRBJ2-3, with 8 bases aligning to TRBD2. The CDR3 has 17 amino acids. The trim removed 6 bases at V and 1 base at J, leaving 12 bases unmatched. Looked up from germline, CDR1 is LNHDA and CDR2 is SQIVND (reference sequence). CDR3 amino acids: CASSPPIAGWGTDTQYF. In nucleotides, the CDR3 is TGTGCCAGTAGCCCCCCGATAGCGGGATGGGGCACAGATACGCAGTATTTT.

This chain joins TRBV7-1 and TRBJ2-2; TRBD2 matches 8 bases. TRBV7-1 is marked as an open reading frame, function uncertain. Trimming at V came to 4 bases and at J to 4 bases, leaving 5 bases not matched to a gene. CDR3 length: 15 residues. The CDR3 nucleotides read TGTGCCAGCAGCTTCGGGACTAGGGGCACCGGGGAGCTGTTTTTT. Protein product: CASSFGTRGTGELFF.

The chain employs TRBV9 and TRBJ2-3, with TRBD2 matching 7 bases. Germline CDR1 SGDLS, CDR2 YYNGEE. This CDR3 contains 16 residues. V shed 6 bases and J 3 bases; nucleotides not matched to a gene: 13. The CDR3 spells CASTKSTSPRTDTQYF. For the CDR3, the DNA is TGTGCCAGCACAAAATCGACTAGCCCAAGGACAGATACGCAGTATTTT.

The chain employs TRBV9 and TRBJ2-5, with D possibly being TRBD2 (6 bases). Germline CDR1 and CDR2: SGDLS and YYNGEE. CDR3 length: 16 residues. V was trimmed by 4 bases and J by 4 bases, leaving 20 bases between them. The chain's CDR3 is CASSFTPGGRRETQYF. The CDR3 DNA is TGTGCCAGCAGCTTCACCCCCGGAGGGAGGAGAGAGACCCAGTACTTC.

CDR3 sequence reads: CASRPTGQGSSVGAFF. The CDR3 coding sequence is TGCGCCAGCAGACCTACGGGACAGGGGTCCTCCGTTGGGGCTTTCTTT. The chain joins TRBV5-1 to TRBJ1-1; 10 bases align to TRBD1. CDR3 length equals 16 residues. The germline CDR1 and CDR2 sequences are SGHRS and YFSETQ. With V trimmed by 5 bases and J by 11 bases, 18 bases remained unmatched. Supplemented by reference TRBV5-1 and TRBJ1-1, the full variable domain reads KAGVTQTPRYLIKTRGQQVTLSCSPISGHRSVSWYQQTPGQGLQFLFEYFSETQRNKGNFPGRFSGRQFSNSRSEMNVSTLELGDSALYLCASRPTGQGSSVGAFFGQGTRLTVV.

Regarding this clone: A read error may produce the germline difference seen at one junction end. The V call is TRBV5-8, the J call TRBJ1-4, with 10 bases matching TRBD1. The CDR3 covers 16 residues. CDR1 and CDR2 from the germline V gene are SGHTS and YDEGEE. CDR3 DNA sequence: TGCGCCAGCAGCCAAGATCTTGGGACAGGGGCCGAAAAACTGTTTTTT. Translating gives CASSQDLGTGAEKLFF. Full variable domain (remainder filled in from reference TRBV5-8 and TRBJ1-4): EAGVTQSPTHLIKTRGQQATLRCSPISGHTSVYWYQQALGLGLQFLLWYDEGEERNRGNFPPRFSGRQFPNYSSELNVNALELEDSALYLCASSQDLGTGAEKLFFGSGTQLSVL.

J is TRBJ2-2 and V is TRBV29-1; a weak D match, TRBD2 (5 bases). Germline V CDR1 and CDR2: SQVTM, ANQGSEA. The CDR3 consists of 14 residues. V dropped 6 bases and J dropped 4 bases, with 15 bases sitting between them. The CDR3: CSVSTELGTGELFF. CDR3 DNA: TGCAGCGTGTCTACTGAACTAGGCACCGGGGAGCTGTTTTTT.

This clone appeared a few times. This sequence joins TRBV30 and TRBJ1-5; D unclear. V was pared by 0 bases and J by 4 bases, with 13 bases between. This CDR3 contains 15 residues. CDR1 and CDR2 from the germline V gene are GTSNPN and SVGIG (reference sequence). CDR3 bases: TGTGCCTGGAGTGTACTGCCAGATACTAATCAGCCCCAGCATTTT. Amino acid sequence: CAWSVLPDTNQPQHF.

The genes are TRBV4-1 and TRBJ1-4; D may be TRBD1 (5 bases). This CDR3 is 17 amino acids long. V was cut by 2 bases and J by 3 bases, with 16 bases left in between. Germline-derived CDR1 and CDR2 are MGHRA and YSYEKL. The CDR3 protein is CASSQRPEWGANEKLFF. Here the CDR3 DNA reads TGCGCCAGCAGCCAAAGACCCGAGTGGGGGGCTAATGAAAAACTGTTTTTT.

The chain joins TRBV18 to TRBJ2-1, with TRBD2 matching 15 bases. Germline CDR1 reads KGHSH; CDR2 reads LQKENI. Trimming cost V 6 bases and J 6 bases; bases outside gene matches: 6. The CDR3 extends over 16 amino acids. The chain's CDR3 is CASSRGTSGRFNEQFF. CDR3 DNA: TGTGCCAGCTCCCGAGGGACTAGCGGGAGGTTCAATGAGCAGTTCTTC.

V is TRBV18 and J is TRBJ2-1; 13 bases are a match to TRBD2. The length of the CDR3 is 15 residues. Germline V gene lookup returns CDR1 KGHSH and CDR2 LQKENI. J gave up 4 bases and V 3 bases, and 0 bases lay outside the gene matches. CDR3 sequence reads: CASSPGLAGYNEQFF. DNA of the CDR3: TGTGCCAGCTCACCGGGACTAGCGGGGTACAATGAGCAGTTCTTC.

This clone was found a few times. The chain joins TRBV28 to TRBJ1-1; the D gene is possibly TRBD1 (6 bases). Germline-derived CDR1 and CDR2 are MDHEN and SYDVKM. Trimming stripped 3 bases from V and 8 bases from J, with 10 bases between. The CDR3 runs to 12 residues. The CDR3 coding sequence is TGTGCCAGCAGTTTGAAGAGGGGGGAAGCTTTCTTT. Amino acid sequence: CASSLKRGEAFF.

The CDR3 reads CASSLHYEQYF. Written as DNA, the CDR3 is TGTGCCAGCAGTTTACACTACGAGCAGTACTTC. The rearrangement joins TRBV28 to TRBJ2-7; D not resolved. The CDR3 is made up of 11 amino acids. The germline V gene has CDR1 MDHEN and CDR2 SYDVKM. V shed 2 bases and J shed 3 bases, with 2 bases lying between them.

This clone was found once. The rearrangement uses TRBV11-3 and TRBJ2-2; D is unresolved. The germline V and J ends were trimmed by 3 bases and 4 bases, with 9 bases remaining between them. Per germline, CDR1 SGHNT and CDR2 YENEEA. This CDR3 has 14 amino acids. As DNA, the CDR3 is TGTGCCAGCAGCTTCGGAGCGAGCACCGGGGAGCTGTTTTTT. Protein sequence: CASSFGASTGELFF.

This clone was picked up one time. This sequence joins TRBV29-1 and TRBJ1-2; a possible D gene is TRBD1 (6 bases). The ends were cut back, 7 bases at V and 4 bases at J, with 16 bases in the middle. The CDR3 is 13 residues long. The germline CDR1 and CDR2 sequences are SQVTM and ANQGSEA. The DNA of the CDR3 is TGCAGCGACACGGACAGCGATTTCTATGGCTACACCTTC. Translation: CSDTDSDFYGYTF.

This clone came up a few times. The chain is built from TRBV2 and TRBJ1-2; 10 bases align to TRBD1. V was pared by 8 bases and J by 0 bases, with 3 bases of the junction left unmatched. CDR3 size: 14 residues. The germline CDR1 and CDR2 sequences are SNHLY and FYNNEI. CDR3 region: CASGQGGTNYGYTF. CDR3 coding DNA: TGTGCCAGCGGACAGGGGGGGACTAACTATGGCTACACCTTC. The full variable domain, rest sourced from reference TRBV2 and TRBJ1-2, is EPEVTQTPSHQVTQMGQEVILRCVPISNHLYFYWYRQILGQKVEFLVSFYNNEISEKSEIFDDQFSVERPDGSNFTLKIRSTKLEDSAMYFCASGQGGTNYGYTFGSGTRLTVV.

The V call is TRBV9, the J call TRBJ1-2; 9 bases are shared with TRBD1. The CDR3 totals 13 residues. The germline V gene encodes CDR1 SGDLS and CDR2 YYNGEE. Trimming cost V 4 bases and J 4 bases; bases outside gene matches: 2. This CDR3 reads CASSRDRAYGYTF. The DNA for the CDR3 is TGTGCCAGCAGCAGGGACAGGGCCTATGGCTACACCTTC. Supplemented by reference TRBV9 and TRBJ1-2, the full variable domain reads DSGVTQTPKHLITATGQRVTLRCSPRSGDLSVYWYQQSLDQGLQFLIQYYNGEERAKGNILERFSAQQFPDLHSELNLSSLELGDSALYFCASSRDRAYGYTFGSGTRLTVV.

This clone was seen a handful of times. This chain links TRBV19 with TRBJ1-5; the match to TRBD1 covers 8 bases. J gave up 6 bases and V 2 bases, and 6 bases lay outside the gene matches. The CDR3 is 15 residues long. Germline V gene data show CDR1 as LNHDA and CDR2 as SQIVND (reference sequence). CDR3 sequence: CASSIMGQAGQPQHF. CDR3 nucleotides: TGTGCCAGTAGTATAATGGGACAGGCGGGTCAGCCCCAGCATTTT.

This chain links TRBV9 with TRBJ2-1; TRBD2 aligns across 9 bases. This CDR3 spans 15 amino acids. The V and J ends lost 0 bases and 8 bases, in that order; junction bases with no gene match: 6. Germline V lookup: CDR1 SGDLS, CDR2 YYNGEE. The CDR3 region has the DNA TGTGCCAGCAGCGTAGGGGCTAGCGGGATATATGAGCAGTTCTTC. It specifies CASSVGASGIYEQFF.